This T cell receptor (beta chain) was documented in a study of cytomegalovirus exposure and HLA in healthy donors. For the study at large: Researchers previously reported finding fewer than 120 million unique TCR beta sequences from about 170 million T cells. Regarding the study as a whole: Available immune exposure information covered CMV serostatus only.

Note on this clone: Its antigen is not identified.

The CDR3 contains 12 residues. Germline CDR1 SNHLY, CDR2 FYNNEI. Primers for the PCR totalled 60 Vbeta and 13 Jbeta. Profiling relied on immunoSEQ multiplex PCR, and the TCRdb table lists in-frame clones only, not all of them. The sample records 130,000 to 150,000 clones, almost 80% being singletons. Sequencing used PBMCs. The rearrangement links TRBV2 to TRBJ2-5; D ambiguous. TRBJ2-7 explains the end of the DNA better; the J call may be wrong. The receptor comes from a young man in good health and CMV-seronegative. The CDR3 coding sequence is TGTGCCAGCAGTGAAGACGCCTACGAGCAGTACTTC. It is translated as CASSEDAYEQYF.